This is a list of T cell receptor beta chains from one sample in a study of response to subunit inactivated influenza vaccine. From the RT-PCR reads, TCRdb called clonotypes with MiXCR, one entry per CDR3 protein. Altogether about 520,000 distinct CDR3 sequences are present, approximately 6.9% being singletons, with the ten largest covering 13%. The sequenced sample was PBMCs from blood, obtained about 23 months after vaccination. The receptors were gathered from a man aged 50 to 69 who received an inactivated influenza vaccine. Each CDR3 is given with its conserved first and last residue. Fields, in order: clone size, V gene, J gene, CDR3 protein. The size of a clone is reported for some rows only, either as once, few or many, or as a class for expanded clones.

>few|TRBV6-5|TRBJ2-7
CASSSRTGGWSYEQYF
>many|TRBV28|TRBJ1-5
CASSWGSGGSQPQHF
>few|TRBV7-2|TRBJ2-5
CASSSGTGTGSQYF
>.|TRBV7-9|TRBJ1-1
CASSFKPAEAFF
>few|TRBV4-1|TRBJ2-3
CASSQVGSGRALNTQYF
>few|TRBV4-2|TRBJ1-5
CASSQVGNSNQPQHF
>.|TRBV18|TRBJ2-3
CASSSRDPSTQYF
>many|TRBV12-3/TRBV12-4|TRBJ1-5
CASSFDRAQPQHF
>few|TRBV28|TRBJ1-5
CASFPPGGWADQPQHF
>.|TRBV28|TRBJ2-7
CASSLLSSGLNYEQYF
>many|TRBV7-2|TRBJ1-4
CASSLLGQGDEKLFF
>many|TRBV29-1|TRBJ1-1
CSVGLGTLNTEAFF
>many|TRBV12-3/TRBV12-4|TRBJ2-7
CASSPGQPPAEQYF
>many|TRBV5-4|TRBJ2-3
CASSLEYSGTDTQYF
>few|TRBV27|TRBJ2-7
CASSLSTGEILYEQYF
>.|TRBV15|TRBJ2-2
CATSRSKDTGELFF
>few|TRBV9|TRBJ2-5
CASSVGGGSTQETQYF
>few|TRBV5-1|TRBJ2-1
CASSPGQGMFNEQFF
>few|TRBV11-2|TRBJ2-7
CASSSVRLGGFSYEQYF
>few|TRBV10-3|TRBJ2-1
CAISAGIGQVNEQFF
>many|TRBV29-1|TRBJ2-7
CSAAGTHRSSYEQYF
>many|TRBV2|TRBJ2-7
CASKQGFSYEQYF
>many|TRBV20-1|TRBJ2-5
CSARTPSSGSRETQYF
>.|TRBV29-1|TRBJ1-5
CSVVLGQGINQPQHF
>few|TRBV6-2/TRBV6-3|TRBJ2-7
CASNRGEISYEQYF
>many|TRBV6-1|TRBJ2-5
CASSPVMTSGSLGETQYF
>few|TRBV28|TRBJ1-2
CASSFGTKSYGYTF
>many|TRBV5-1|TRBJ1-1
CASSRGQIGTEAFF
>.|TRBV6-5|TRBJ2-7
CASSSSDLGNYYEQYF
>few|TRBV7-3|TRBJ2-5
CASSSTAAGVETQYF
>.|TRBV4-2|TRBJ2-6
CASSQDTRASGANVLTF
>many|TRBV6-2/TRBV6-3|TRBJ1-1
CASRPTGARATEAFF
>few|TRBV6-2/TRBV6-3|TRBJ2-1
CASSPGGSGQSYNEQFF
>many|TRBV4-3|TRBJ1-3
CASSLGSTIYF
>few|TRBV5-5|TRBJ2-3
CASSFGPSDTQYF
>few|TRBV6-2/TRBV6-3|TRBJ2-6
CASSYSSRGHFSGANVLTF
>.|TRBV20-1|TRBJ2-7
CSARDRKRIYEQYF
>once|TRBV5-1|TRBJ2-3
CASSEIPTSTDTQYF
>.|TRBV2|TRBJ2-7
CASSGPGYEQYF
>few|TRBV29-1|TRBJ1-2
CSVEDLVRSSYGYTF
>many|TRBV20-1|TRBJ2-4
CSASLAGRANIQYF
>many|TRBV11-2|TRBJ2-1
CASGAEYNEQFF
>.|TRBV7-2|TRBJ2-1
CASSLGTSGRVIEQFF
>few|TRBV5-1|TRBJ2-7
CASSAQGMSSYEQYF
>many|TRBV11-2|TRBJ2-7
CASSPLGQGFHEQYF
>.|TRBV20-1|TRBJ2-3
CSARSAGLGGDTQYF
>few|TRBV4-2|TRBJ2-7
CASRADSSYEQYF
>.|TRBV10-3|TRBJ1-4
CAISEWQGREKLFF
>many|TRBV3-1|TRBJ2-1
CASSQGGGGNEQFF
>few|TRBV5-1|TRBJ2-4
CASSLSRDQAKNIQYF
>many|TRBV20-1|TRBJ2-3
CSAGPAGTDTQYF
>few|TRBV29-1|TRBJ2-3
CSVGLAGGTDTQYF
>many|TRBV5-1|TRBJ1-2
CASSRGTNPGYTF
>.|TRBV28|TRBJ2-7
CASSFDSGFYEQYF
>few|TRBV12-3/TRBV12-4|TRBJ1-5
CASSFLTEYSNQPQHF
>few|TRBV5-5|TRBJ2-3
CASSFSRTGSTDTQYF
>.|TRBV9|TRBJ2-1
CASSGEGPPGQGSATYNEQFF
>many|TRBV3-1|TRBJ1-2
CASTPGQGFNYGYTF
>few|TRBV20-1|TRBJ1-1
CSAPGRVGIGTEAFF